The T cell receptor beta chain described here comes from a study of T cells in Graves' hyperthyroidism and ophthalmopathy. Study-level findings and limits: Before onset, ophthalmopathy was predicted by the model a median 6.5 months earlier. The majority of expanded thyroid clonotypes above 0.001 also appeared in blood.

Germline V CDR1 and CDR2: DFQATT, SNEGSKA (reference sequence). The CDR3 runs 15 residues. V gave up 5 bases and J gave up 0 bases, with 11 bases separating them. This clonotype was seen a few times. The target antigen is unknown. Regions amplified from RNA transcripts were the TCR beta CDR3 regions. When the TCR CDR3 underwent first-round RT-PCR, the HTBI primer set was used. TCRdb called the multiplex PCR reads again in MiXCR, with one record for every CDR3 protein. The sample contains roughly 640,000 distinct CDR3 sequences, 16% of which appear only once. The chain recombines TRBV20-1 with TRBJ2-6; D is ambiguous. This TCR came from a woman aged 40 to 55 with Graves' ophthalmopathy. Sequences were obtained from blood. The CDR3 is CSAVEASSGANVLTF. DNA of the CDR3: TGCAGTGCTGTCGAGGCGAGCTCTGGGGCCAACGTCCTGACTTTC.